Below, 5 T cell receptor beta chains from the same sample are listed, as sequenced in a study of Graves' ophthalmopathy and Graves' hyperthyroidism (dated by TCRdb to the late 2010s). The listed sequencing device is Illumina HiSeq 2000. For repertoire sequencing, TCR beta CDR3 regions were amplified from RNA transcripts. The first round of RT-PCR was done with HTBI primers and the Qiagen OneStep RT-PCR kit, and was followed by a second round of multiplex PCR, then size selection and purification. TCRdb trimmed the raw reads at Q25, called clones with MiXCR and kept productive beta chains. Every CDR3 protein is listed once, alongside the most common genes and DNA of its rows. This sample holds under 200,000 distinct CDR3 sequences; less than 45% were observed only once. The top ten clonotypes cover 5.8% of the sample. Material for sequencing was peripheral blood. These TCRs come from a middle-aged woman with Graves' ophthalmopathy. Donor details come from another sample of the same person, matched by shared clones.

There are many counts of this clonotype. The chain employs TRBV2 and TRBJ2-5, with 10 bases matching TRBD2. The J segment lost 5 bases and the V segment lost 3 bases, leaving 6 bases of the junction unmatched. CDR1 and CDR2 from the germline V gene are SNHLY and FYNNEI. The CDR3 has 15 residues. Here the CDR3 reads CASSDLLAGSETQYF. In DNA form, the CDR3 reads TGTGCCAGCAGTGACTTACTAGCGGGGTCGGAGACCCAGTACTTC.

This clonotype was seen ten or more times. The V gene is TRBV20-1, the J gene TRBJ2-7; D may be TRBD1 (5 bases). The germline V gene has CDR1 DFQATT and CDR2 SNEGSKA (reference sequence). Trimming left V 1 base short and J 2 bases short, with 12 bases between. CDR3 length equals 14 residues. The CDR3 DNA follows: TGCAGTGCTAGAGGCATGGCAGGGCCCTACGAGCAGTACTTC. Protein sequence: CSARGMAGPYEQYF.

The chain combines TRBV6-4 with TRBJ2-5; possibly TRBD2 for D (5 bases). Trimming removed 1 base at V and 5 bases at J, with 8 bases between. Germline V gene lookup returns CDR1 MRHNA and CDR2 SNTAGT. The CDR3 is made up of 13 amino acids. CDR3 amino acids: CASSDYPGETQYF. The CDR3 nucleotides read TGTGCCAGCAGTGACTACCCGGGGGAGACCCAGTACTTC.

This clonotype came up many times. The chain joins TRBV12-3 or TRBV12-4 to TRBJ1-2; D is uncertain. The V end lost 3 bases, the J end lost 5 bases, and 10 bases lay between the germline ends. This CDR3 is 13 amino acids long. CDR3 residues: CASSLPMGYGYTF. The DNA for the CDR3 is TGTGCCAGCAGTTTGCCCATGGGATATGGCTACACCTTC.

The CDR3 loop reads CASSSLLLEGQGINYGYTF. Here the CDR3 DNA reads TGTGCCAGCAGCTCTTTGTTATTGGAAGGACAGGGGATTAACTATGGCTACACCTTC. V and J are TRBV28 and TRBJ1-2, with TRBD1 matching 9 bases. The CDR3 sequence is 19 residues long. V lost 6 bases, J lost 1 base, and 18 bases stayed unmatched. The germline CDR1 and CDR2 sequences are MDHEN and SYDVKM.